This T cell receptor beta chain was found in a study of blood T cells in healthy people across ages. Extracted total RNA amounted to at least 5.5 micrograms for each sample. This CDR3 region has 12 residues. Germline V lookup: CDR1 LGHDT, CDR2 YNNKEL (reference sequence). V was shortened by 1 base and J by 8 bases, with 8 bases between the two germline ends. Primed by a sample-barcoded 5' primer and a J-beta primer mix, a second PCR proceeded for about 7 to 11 cycles. TCRdb used MiXCR to reprocess the 5' RACE reads, holding one entry per CDR3 protein. The sample consists of around 1,800,000 distinct CDR3 sequences, about two fifths of them appearing once.

Input material: blood. The clonotype comes from a human donor in good health. The rearrangement links TRBV3-1 to TRBJ1-2; TRBD1 might be the D (5 bases). For the CDR3, the DNA is TGTGCCAGCAGCCAAGGACAGTTGGGCTACACCTTC. It encodes CASSQGQLGYTF.